The 27 T cell receptor beta chains in this list originate from one sample, sequenced in a study of cytomegalovirus exposure and HLA in healthy donors. The PCR contained 60 Vbeta and 13 Jbeta primers. The method was immunoSEQ multiplex PCR; TCRdb's version includes in-frame clones alone and lacks a portion of them. The sample contains some 120,000 clones, 70% to 85% of which appear only once. The sample comprised PBMCs. The receptors come from a woman aged 18-29 years in good health and CMV-seropositive.

V and J are TRBV4-2 and TRBJ2-3; 15 nucleotides match TRBD2. V shed 4 bases, J shed 3 bases, and the junction held 5 bases outside the gene matches. The germline gives CDR1 LGHNA, CDR2 YNFKEQ. The CDR3 length is 17 residues. The CDR3 region is CASSPRTSGGGTDTQYF. In DNA form, the CDR3 reads TGTGCCAGCAGCCCCAGGACTAGCGGGGGGGGGACAGATACGCAGTATTTT.

This clone was counted between two and nine times. The gene calls are TRBV7-7 and TRBJ2-2, with 9 bases matching TRBD2. Germline assignment: CDR1 SSHAT and CDR2 FNYEAQ (reference sequence). Unmatched junction bases numbered 4, after V lost 5 bases and J lost 3 bases. This CDR3 contains 15 residues. The CDR3, as DNA: TGTGCCAGCAGCCCTAGCGGGGTAGACACCGGGGAGCTGTTTTTT. This gives the protein CASSPSGVDTGELFF. The complete variable domain, with remaining parts taken from reference TRBV7-7 and TRBJ2-2, reads GAGVSQSPRYKVTKRGQDVTLRCDPISSHATLYWYQQALGQGPEFLTYFNYEAQPDKSGLPSDRFSAERPEGSISTLTIQRTEQRDSAMYRCASSPSGVDTGELFFGEGSRLTVL.

This clone has a handful of counts. The chain joins TRBV28 to TRBJ2-7; 8 nucleotides match TRBD2. V dropped 4 bases and J dropped 5; count of bases not matched to a gene: 16. This CDR3 comprises 17 residues. Germline V gene lookup returns CDR1 MDHEN and CDR2 SYDVKM. The CDR3 spells CASSSLTGLVTLDEQYF. DNA of the CDR3: TGTGCCAGCAGTTCTCTTACGGGACTAGTGACGTTGGACGAGCAGTACTTC.

The CDR3: CSGAPNYGYTF. The CDR3 nucleotides read TGCAGTGGGGCACCCAACTATGGCTACACCTTC. The chain recombines TRBV20-1 with TRBJ1-2; D not certain. Germline V gene sequence: CDR1 DFQATT, CDR2 SNEGSKA (reference sequence). Trimming took off 7 bases at V and 2 bases at J, with 8 bases between the two ends. This CDR3 is built from 11 residues.

The chain joins TRBV5-1 to TRBJ1-6; the D gene is possibly TRBD1 (6 bases). V was cut by 2 bases and J by 7 bases, with 10 bases left in between. CDR3 length: 14 amino acids. Germline-derived CDR1 and CDR2 are SGHRS and YFSETQ. The CDR3 DNA reads as TGCGCCAGCAGCTTACGGGACACGAATTCACCCCTCCACTTT. Its translation is CASSLRDTNSPLHF.

This chain links TRBV7-6 with TRBJ1-2; D possibly corresponds to TRBD1 (6 bases). V was trimmed by 5 bases and J by 6 bases, leaving 10 bases between them. This CDR3 has 12 residues. Germline lookup yields CDR1 SGHVS and CDR2 FNYEAQ. CDR3 loop: CASSASGDGYTF. The CDR3 region has the DNA TGTGCCAGCAGCGCCTCAGGGGATGGCTACACCTTC.

The rearrangement links TRBV15 to TRBJ2-3; D may be TRBD1 (6 bases). The CDR3 contains 15 residues. Germline-derived CDR1 and CDR2 are LNHNV and YYDKDF (reference sequence). The V and J ends lost 0 bases and 5 bases respectively, with 12 bases between them. The CDR3 coding sequence is TGTGCCACCAGCAGAGAACAGGGTGGTAAAGATACGCAGTATTTT. It is translated as CATSREQGGKDTQYF.

The chain uses TRBV6-4 and TRBJ1-1; TRBD1 is a possible D gene (5 bases). The CDR3 has 15 amino acids. The germline V gene encodes CDR1 MRHNA and CDR2 SNTAGT. Trimming took off 3 bases at V and 0 bases at J, with 11 bases between the two ends. In DNA, the CDR3 is TGTGCCAGCAGTGAGCGGACACCAATGAACACTGAAGCTTTCTTT. It translates to CASSERTPMNTEAFF.

This chain links TRBV25-1 with TRBJ2-3; TRBD2 aligns across 11 bases. Per germline, CDR1 MGHDK and CDR2 SYGVNS. The trim removed 7 bases at V and 0 bases at J, leaving 3 bases unmatched. There are 15 residues in the CDR3. CDR3 sequence reads: CASKASGGSTDTQYF. CDR3 nucleotides: TGTGCCAGCAAGGCTAGCGGGGGGAGCACAGATACGCAGTATTTT.

The chain links TRBV7-3 to TRBJ1-3, with no clear D. The CDR3 loop spans 15 amino acids. CDR1 is SGHTA, CDR2 FQGTGA, per germline. Trimming removed 2 bases at V and 2 bases at J, with 10 bases between. CDR3 residues: CASSLQATPGNTIYF. CDR3 DNA sequence: TGTGCCAGCAGCTTACAAGCCACCCCTGGAAACACCATATATTTT.

The CDR3 DNA follows: TGCGCCAGCAGTTACCAGGGCTACAATGAGCAGTTCTTC. Translated: CASSYQGYNEQFF. This chain links TRBV5-1 with TRBJ2-1; tentative D call: TRBD1 (5 bases). The length of the CDR3 is 13 residues. The germline gives CDR1 SGHRS, CDR2 YFSETQ. Trimming pared 5 bases from V and 3 bases from J, leaving 9 bases between.

This chain links TRBV18 with TRBJ2-3; 7 bases agree with TRBD2. CDR1 and CDR2 (germline): KGHSH, LQKENI. This CDR3 is built from 15 residues. Trimming took 6 bases from V and 0 from J; bases not matched to a gene: 6. CDR3 DNA: TGTGCCAGCTCCCGGGGGGAACTCAGCACAGATACGCAGTATTTT. It translates to CASSRGELSTDTQYF.

V gene TRBV5-4 combines with J gene TRBJ2-2; possible D gene TRBD1, 5 bases. Germline CDR1 SGHNT, CDR2 YYREEE (reference sequence). The CDR3 runs 15 residues. The germline V and J ends were trimmed by 4 bases and 6 bases, with 16 bases remaining between them. The CDR3 DNA reads TGTGCCAGCAGCCTTGATCAAGGGGCCGCCGGGGAGCTGTTTTTT. Translated: CASSLDQGAAGELFF.

V gene TRBV6-1 combines with J gene TRBJ1-6, with TRBD1 matching over 9 bases. V gave up 1 base and J gave up 9 bases; unmatched junction bases: 1. Germline CDR1 and CDR2: MNHNS and SASEGT. The length of the CDR3 is 14 residues. The CDR3 DNA reads TGTGCCAGCAGTGAAGGGACAGGGGTTTCACCCCTCCACTTT. Translation: CASSEGTGVSPLHF.

This clone was detected a few times. V usage is TRBV7-9 and J usage is TRBJ2-3, with 11 nucleotides matching TRBD2. CDR3 length equals 16 residues. Germline V CDR1 and CDR2: SEHNR, FQNEAQ (reference sequence). The junction had 10 bases not matched to a gene; V was cut back by 5 bases and J by 6 bases. The CDR3 DNA reads as TGTGCCAGCAGCCGCTTGGTAGCGGGGGGGCCGGATACGCAGTATTTT. Its translation is CASSRLVAGGPDTQYF. The full variable domain, in which reference TRBV7-9 and TRBJ2-3 provide the parts outside the CDR3, is DTGVSQNPRHKITKRGQNVTFRCDPISEHNRLYWYRQTLGQGPEFLTYFQNEAQLEKSRLLSDRFSAERPKGSFSTLEIQRTEQGDSAMYLCASSRLVAGGPDTQYFGPGTRLTVL.

V and J are TRBV5-6 and TRBJ1-5, with 11 nucleotides matching TRBD1. V gave up 4 bases and J gave up 4 bases; unmatched junction bases: 4. CDR3 size: 15 residues. Germline V CDR1 and CDR2: SGHDT, YYEEEE. CDR3 DNA sequence: TGTGCCAGCAGCCCTGGGACAGGGGGTAATCAGCCCCAGCATTTT. Its protein is CASSPGTGGNQPQHF.

The chain links TRBV6-4 to TRBJ2-1; 7 bases align to TRBD2. CDR1 MRHNA and CDR2 SNTAGT come from the germline V gene. With 4 bases clipped from V and 7 bases from J, the junction kept 7 bases outside the gene matches. CDR3 size: 14 residues. CDR3 DNA sequence: TGTGCCAGCAGTGTCAAGACGGGGGGAAATGAGCAGTTCTTC. Its protein is CASSVKTGGNEQFF.

The chain is built from TRBV15 and TRBJ2-1, with 12 nucleotides matching TRBD2. This CDR3 comprises 17 residues. Germline V gives CDR1 LNHNV, CDR2 YYDKDF (reference sequence). With V trimmed by 2 bases and J by 1 base, 3 bases remained unmatched. DNA for the CDR3: TGTGCCACCAGCAGATTGACTAGCGGGGGTTCCTACAATGAGCAGTTCTTC. Translated, it gives CATSRLTSGGSYNEQFF.

The chain couples TRBV5-1 to TRBJ2-3, with D unclear. The CDR3 loop spans 15 amino acids. Per germline, CDR1 SGHRS and CDR2 YFSETQ. Deletions cut 0 bases from V and 2 bases from J, with 10 bases between. CDR3 sequence (DNA): TGCGCCAGCAGCTTGGGGCCCGACAACACAGATACGCAGTATTTT. Translated, it gives CASSLGPDNTDTQYF.

The V call is TRBV6-6, the J call TRBJ1-5; D might be TRBD1 (6 bases). Germline CDR1 reads MNHNY; CDR2 reads SVGAGI (reference sequence). The CDR3 is 15 amino acids. Trimming took 4 bases from V and 5 from J, leaving 15 bases between them. The CDR3 DNA sequence: TGTGCCAGCAGTTGGATTAGACAGGATTATCAGCCCCAGCATTTT. Translation gives CASSWIRQDYQPQHF.

The chain uses TRBV5-1 and TRBJ1-2; no clear D. V shed 5 bases and J shed 8 bases, with 22 bases lying between them. The CDR3 loop spans 15 amino acids. Per germline, CDR1 SGHRS and CDR2 YFSETQ. CDR3 DNA: TGCGCCAGCAGGGAGATAACATCCCGGGGAGTAGGCTACACCTTC. It specifies CASREITSRGVGYTF.

This chain connects TRBV7-3 to TRBJ2-7; 8 nucleotides align to TRBD1. V was pared by 5 bases and J by 0 bases, with 12 bases of the junction left unmatched. CDR1 and CDR2 from the germline V gene are SGHTA and FQGTGA. CDR3 length: 17 amino acids. The CDR3 region is CASSDKPGQDHSYEQYF. Written as DNA, the CDR3 is TGTGCCAGCAGCGACAAACCGGGACAGGATCACTCCTACGAGCAGTACTTC.

This rearrangement joins TRBV5-6 to TRBJ2-7; 7 bases agree with TRBD1. The CDR3 is 14 residues long. V shed 3 bases, J shed 3 bases, and the junction held 6 bases outside the gene matches. CDR1 is SGHDT, CDR2 YYEEEE, per germline. CDR3 nucleotide sequence: TGTGCCAGCAGCTGGGGACAGTCAATCTACGAGCAGTACTTC. This encodes CASSWGQSIYEQYF.

The rearrangement joins TRBV10-2 to TRBJ2-1, with D maybe TRBD1 (5 bases). The CDR3 covers 14 residues. CDR1 WSHSY and CDR2 SAAADI come from the germline V gene. The V and J ends lost 8 bases and 2 bases respectively, with 13 bases between them. CDR3 amino acids: CASSGAATYNEQFF. CDR3 bases: TGCGCCAGCTCTGGGGCGGCTACCTACAATGAGCAGTTCTTC.

The rearrangement links TRBV27 to TRBJ2-1, with TRBD2 identical over 9 bases. Trimming at V came to 2 bases and at J to 8 bases, leaving 7 bases not matched to a gene. This CDR3 is built from 15 residues. In germline, CDR1 is MNHEY, CDR2 SMNVEV (reference sequence). The CDR3 spells CASSLAAGGMDEQFF. In DNA, the CDR3 is TGTGCCAGCAGTTTAGCAGCGGGGGGTATGGATGAGCAGTTCTTC.

The gene calls are TRBV6-1 and TRBJ2-7, with unresolved D. The V gene lost 5 bases and the J gene lost 4 bases, with 12 bases spanning the gap. CDR3 length equals 13 residues. Per germline, CDR1 MNHNS and CDR2 SASEGT. The chain's CDR3 is CASSLSTDYEQYF. The CDR3 DNA follows: TGTGCCAGCAGTCTTTCTACTGATTACGAGCAGTACTTC.

This sequence joins TRBV27 and TRBJ1-1; 7 bases are shared with TRBD1. The J segment lost 0 bases and the V segment lost 5 bases, leaving 9 bases of the junction unmatched. CDR1 and CDR2 from the germline V gene are MNHEY and SMNVEV (reference sequence). The CDR3 runs to 16 residues. CDR3 DNA sequence: TGTGCCAGCAGTCCTCAGACAGGGCTCATGAACACTGAAGCTTTCTTT. The encoded protein is CASSPQTGLMNTEAFF.